Below, 2 T cell receptor beta chains from the same sample are listed, as sequenced in a study of T cell changes during pregnancy in multiple sclerosis. Produced via immunoSEQ multiplex PCR; TCRdb's table is partial and in-frame only. The sample lists about 8,500 clones, roughly 85% occurring once. The starting material was CD8+ T cells from peripheral blood mononuclear cells, obtained in the first trimester of pregnancy. Every receptor here comes from a female donor in good health, enrolled as a control in a pregnancy study.

V gene TRBV4-1 combines with J gene TRBJ2-3; D gene ambiguous. The CDR3 runs 14 residues. Trimming pared 1 base from V and 0 bases from J, leaving 5 bases between. The V gene's germline CDR1 is MGHRA and CDR2 YSYEKL. The CDR3 coding sequence is TGCGCCAGCAGCCAAGGTCGGAGCACAGATACGCAGTATTTT. It specifies CASSQGRSTDTQYF.

The chain joins TRBV10-3 to TRBJ1-2; 8 positions match TRBD1. This CDR3 has 17 amino acids. Germline V gene data show CDR1 as ENHRY and CDR2 as SYGVKD. V dropped 0 bases and J dropped 6; count of bases not matched to a gene: 12. As DNA, the CDR3 is TGTGCCATCAGTGAGTCGTCTCAGGGGACAGGTGGAAATGGCTACACCTTC. It codes for CAISESSQGTGGNGYTF.